The clone carrying this TCR beta chain appeared a single time. Its antigen is undetermined. One entry per CDR3 protein results from TCRdb running MiXCR on the multiplex PCR reads. Among some 22,000 distinct CDR3 sequences listed, 58% were seen once. The CDR3 length is 13 residues. V shed 2 bases and J shed 6 bases, with 11 bases lying between them. The germline gives CDR1 SGHAT, CDR2 FQDESV (reference sequence). The data originate from a study of breast tumors, draining lymph nodes, adjacent tissues. General observations from the study: Luminal-like breast cancer showed significantly higher tumor–nontumor repertoire similarity than basal-like.

Sample: breast tumor tissue. The sequence came from a female donor with breast cancer. Some clones in this sample may be carry-over from other donors' samples. The rearrangement joins TRBV11-1 to TRBJ2-7; D unresolved. Written as DNA, the CDR3 is TGTGCCAGCAGCTTACGACACTCGGTCGAGCAGTACGTC. Its protein product is CASSLRHSVEQYV.